This is a list of T cell receptor beta chains from one sample in a study of shared clonotypes between healthy human individuals. Clones were read by immunoSEQ multiplex PCR, and TCRdb kept only the in-frame ones, dropping some. The sample consists of fewer than 1.8 million clones, 98% of them appearing once. Input material: naive CD4+ T cells sorted from blood. The source is a man younger than 45 in good health. Each CDR3 is given without its conserved first and last residue. Each record gives: J gene, V gene, CDR3 protein.

TRBJ1-1,TRBV18,ASSPMTDMNTEAF
TRBJ2-2,TRBV7-6,ASSFPGPGRELF
TRBJ2-7,TRBV19,ASSILPSGRAQSYEQY
TRBJ1-4,TRBV5-1,ASSLVPRGRINEKLF
TRBJ2-7,TRBV18,ASSTGLSQY
TRBJ1-1,TRBV7-2,ASSFLRGNTEAF
TRBJ2-7,TRBV6-1,ASSDSRASGRVYEQY
TRBJ2-5,TRBV28,ASSLSQSQETQY
TRBJ2-3,TRBV9,ASSVGDDLTSGSVDTQY
TRBJ2-7,TRBV5-1,ASSPKEGSYEQY
TRBJ1-4,TRBV7-9,ASSRAGGTNEKLF
TRBJ1-1,TRBV7-9,ASSLAPEAF
TRBJ2-7,TRBV9,ASSVAAGHDYEQY
TRBJ1-5,TRBV7-2,ASSFRAGQGISNQPQH
TRBJ1-2,TRBV7-2,ASSLTIYGYT
TRBJ2-7,TRBV7-9,ASSPPGLAGGEQY
TRBJ2-1,TRBV6-5,ASRTGGGTNEQF
TRBJ2-2,TRBV11-3,ASSPRLRTGELF
TRBJ2-5,TRBV5-4,ASSWDWFGQGGETQY
TRBJ2-7,TRBV18,ASSPQGAFSEQY